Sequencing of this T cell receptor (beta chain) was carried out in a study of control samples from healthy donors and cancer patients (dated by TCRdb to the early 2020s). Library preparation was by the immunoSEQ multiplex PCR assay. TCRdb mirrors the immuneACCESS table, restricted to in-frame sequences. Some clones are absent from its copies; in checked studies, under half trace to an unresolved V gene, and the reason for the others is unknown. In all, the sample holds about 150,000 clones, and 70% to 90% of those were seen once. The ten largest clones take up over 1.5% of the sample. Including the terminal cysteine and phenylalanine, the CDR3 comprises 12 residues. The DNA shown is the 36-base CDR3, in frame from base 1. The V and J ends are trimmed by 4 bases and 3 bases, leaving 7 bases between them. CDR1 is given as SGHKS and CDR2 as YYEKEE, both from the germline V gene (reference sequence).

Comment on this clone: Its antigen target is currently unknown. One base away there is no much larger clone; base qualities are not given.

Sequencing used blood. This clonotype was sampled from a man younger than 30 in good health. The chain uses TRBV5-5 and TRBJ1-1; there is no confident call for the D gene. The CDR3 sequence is CASSLSYTEAFF. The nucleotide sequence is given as TGTGCCAGCAGCCTATCGTACACTGAAGCTTTCTTT.